The TCR beta chain under discussion was sequenced for a study of lung T cells in sarcoidosis with Löfgren's syndrome. As for the study in general: Analyses focused on Löfgren's syndrome patients.

Whole-study results and caveats: Shared TRAV12-1 and TRBV2 CDR3 motifs across Löfgren's syndrome patients reportedly suggested public CD4+ TCRs. The most expanded V genes in Löfgren's patients were reportedly TRAV12-1 and TRBV2. In alpha-beta pairs, TRAV12-1 favored TRBV2, and their CDR3s were homologous.

TCRdb reprocessed the reads with MiXCR, giving one entry per CDR3 protein. The repertoire consists of 9,000 or so distinct CDR3 sequences, with 20% occurring once and the leading ten covering roughly 7.5%. For this clonotype: Its antigen is unidentified.

Unmatched junction bases numbered 4, after V lost 6 bases and J lost 2 bases. This CDR3 contains 14 residues. Germline lookup yields CDR1 MDHEN and CDR2 SYDVKM. Sequencing was done on a sample of CD4+ T cells from bronchoalveolar lavage. The chain carries TRBV28 and TRBJ2-7; TRBD1 matches 10 bases. This receptor was obtained from a human donor with sarcoidosis (Löfgren's syndrome or another form), or a control subject (not recorded which). The CDR3: CASRGTGEAYEQYF. The CDR3 region has the DNA TGTGCCAGCAGAGGGACAGGGGAAGCCTACGAGCAGTACTTC.